This T cell receptor beta chain was recorded in a study of blood T cell repertoires in COVID-19. Study in general: Collection of acute and convalescent COVID-19 samples took place in the United States, Italy and Spain. T cells, B-cell-depleted T cells, or PBMCs provided the cDNA or gDNA that served as material.

V shed 1 base and J 3 bases; nucleotides not matched to a gene: 5. The germline V gene encodes CDR1 SGHNT and CDR2 YENEEA. The CDR3 runs to 16 residues. The authors' processing: From reference gene primer amplification, estimates of nucleated cell counts were derived. Here immunoSEQ multiplex PCR was the method, and the copy in TCRdb shows in-frame clones only, minus some. That table supplies the V and J calls and clone size; D and trimming were determined from the DNA. The data hold 27,000 or so clones, with more than 85% observed a single time. The sequence came from a human donor with active COVID-19. The donor label of this sample is uncertain. The rearrangement uses TRBV11-3 and TRBJ2-2; 7 bases agree with TRBD1. Material for sequencing was peripheral blood. The CDR3 reads CASSLGTGLHTGELFF. In DNA, the CDR3 is TGTGCCAGCAGCTTAGGGACAGGCCTCCACACCGGGGAGCTGTTTTTT.